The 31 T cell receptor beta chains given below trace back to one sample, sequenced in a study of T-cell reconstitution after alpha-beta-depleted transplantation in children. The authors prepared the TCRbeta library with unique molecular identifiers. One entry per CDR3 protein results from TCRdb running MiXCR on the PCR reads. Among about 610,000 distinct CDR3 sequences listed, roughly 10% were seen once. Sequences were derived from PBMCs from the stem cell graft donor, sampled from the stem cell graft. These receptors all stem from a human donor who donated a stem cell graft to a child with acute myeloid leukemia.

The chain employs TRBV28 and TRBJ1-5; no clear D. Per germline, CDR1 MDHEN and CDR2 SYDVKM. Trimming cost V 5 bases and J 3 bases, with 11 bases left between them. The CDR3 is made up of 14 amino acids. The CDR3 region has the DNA TGTGCCAGCAGTCCTCAGGCCCACAATCAGCCCCAGCATTTT. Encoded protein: CASSPQAHNQPQHF. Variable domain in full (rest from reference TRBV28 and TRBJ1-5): DVKVTQSSRYLVKRTGEKVFLECVQDMDHENMFWYRQDPGLGLRLIYFSYDVKMKEKGDIPEGYSVSREKKERFSLILESASTNQTSMYLCASSPQAHNQPQHFGDGTRLSIL.

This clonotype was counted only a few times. CDR3 nucleotides: TGTGCCAGCAGCAACCCGGGACTAGCGGGGTCCAATGAGCAGTTCTTC. This codes for CASSNPGLAGSNEQFF. The gene calls are TRBV7-3 and TRBJ2-1; 13 bases are a match to TRBD2. Trimming removed 5 bases from V and 6 bases from J; junction bases left unmatched: 7. Germline lookup yields CDR1 SGHTA and CDR2 FQGTGA. This CDR3 comprises 16 residues.

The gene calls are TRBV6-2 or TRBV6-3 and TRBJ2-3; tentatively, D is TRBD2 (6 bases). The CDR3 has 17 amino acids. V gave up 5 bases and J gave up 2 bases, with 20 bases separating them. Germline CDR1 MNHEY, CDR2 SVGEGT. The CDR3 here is CASSRFPGTAITDTQYF. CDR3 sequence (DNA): TGTGCCAGCAGTCGATTTCCGGGGACTGCTATCACAGATACGCAGTATTTT.

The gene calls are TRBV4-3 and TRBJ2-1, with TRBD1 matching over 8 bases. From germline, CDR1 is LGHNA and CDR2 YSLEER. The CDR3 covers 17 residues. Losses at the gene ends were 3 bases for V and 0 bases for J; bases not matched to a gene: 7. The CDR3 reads CASSQRDRLSSYNEQFF. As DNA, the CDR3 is TGCGCCAGCAGCCAGCGGGACAGGCTTAGCTCCTACAATGAGCAGTTCTTC.

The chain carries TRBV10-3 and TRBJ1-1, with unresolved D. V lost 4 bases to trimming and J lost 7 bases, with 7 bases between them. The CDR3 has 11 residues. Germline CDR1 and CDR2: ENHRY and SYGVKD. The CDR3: CAISGRYEAFF. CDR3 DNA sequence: TGTGCCATCAGTGGCCGGTATGAAGCTTTCTTT.

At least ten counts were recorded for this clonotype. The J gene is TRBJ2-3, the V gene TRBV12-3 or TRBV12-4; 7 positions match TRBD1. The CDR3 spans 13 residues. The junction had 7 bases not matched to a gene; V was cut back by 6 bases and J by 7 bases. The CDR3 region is CASRATGINTQYF. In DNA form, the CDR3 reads TGTGCCAGCAGGGCGACAGGGATAAATACGCAGTATTTT.

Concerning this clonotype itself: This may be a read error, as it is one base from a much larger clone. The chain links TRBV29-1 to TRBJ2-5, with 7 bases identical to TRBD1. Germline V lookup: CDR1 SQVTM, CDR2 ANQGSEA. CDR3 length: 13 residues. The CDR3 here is CSAADRLGETEYF. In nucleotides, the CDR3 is TGCAGCGCCGCGGACAGGTTGGGCGAGACCGAGTACTTC.

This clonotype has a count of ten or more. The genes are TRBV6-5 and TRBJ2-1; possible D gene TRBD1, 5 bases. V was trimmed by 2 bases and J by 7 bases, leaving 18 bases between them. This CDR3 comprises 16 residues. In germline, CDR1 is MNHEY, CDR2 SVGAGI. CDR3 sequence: CASSYDEQVASNEQFF. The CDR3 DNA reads TGTGCCAGCAGTTACGATGAACAGGTCGCGAGTAATGAGCAGTTCTTC.

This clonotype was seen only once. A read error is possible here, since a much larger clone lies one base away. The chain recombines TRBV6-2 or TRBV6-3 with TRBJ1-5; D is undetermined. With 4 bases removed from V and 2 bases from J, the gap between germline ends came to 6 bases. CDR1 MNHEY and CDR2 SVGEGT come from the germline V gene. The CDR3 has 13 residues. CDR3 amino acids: CASSCIGNQPQHF. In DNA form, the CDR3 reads TGTGCCAGCAGTTGCATCGGCAATCAGCCCCAGCATTTT.

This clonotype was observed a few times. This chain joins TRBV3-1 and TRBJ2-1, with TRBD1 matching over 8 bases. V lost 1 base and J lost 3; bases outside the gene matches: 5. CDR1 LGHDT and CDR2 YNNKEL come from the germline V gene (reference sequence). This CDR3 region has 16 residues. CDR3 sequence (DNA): TGTGCCAGCAGCCAAGTGGACAGGGACCTCTACAATGAGCAGTTCTTC. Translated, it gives CASSQVDRDLYNEQFF.

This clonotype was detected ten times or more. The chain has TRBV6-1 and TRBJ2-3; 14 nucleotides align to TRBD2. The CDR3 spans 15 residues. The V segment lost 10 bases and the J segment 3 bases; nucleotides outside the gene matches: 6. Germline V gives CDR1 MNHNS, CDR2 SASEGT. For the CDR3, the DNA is TGTGCCATGGGACTAGCGGGAGCGGGAACAGATACGCAGTATTTT. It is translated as CAMGLAGAGTDTQYF.

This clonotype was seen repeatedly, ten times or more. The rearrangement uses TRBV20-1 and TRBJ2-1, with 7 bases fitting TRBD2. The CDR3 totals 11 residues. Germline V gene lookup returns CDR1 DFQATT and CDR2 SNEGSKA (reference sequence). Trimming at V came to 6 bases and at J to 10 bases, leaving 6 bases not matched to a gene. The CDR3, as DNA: TGCAGTGCCGCGGGAGTATCCGAGCAGTTCTTC. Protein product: CSAAGVSEQFF.

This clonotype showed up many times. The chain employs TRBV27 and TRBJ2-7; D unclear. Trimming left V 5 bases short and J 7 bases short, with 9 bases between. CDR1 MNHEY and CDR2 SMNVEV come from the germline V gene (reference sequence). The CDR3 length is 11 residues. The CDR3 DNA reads TGTGCCAGCAGTATGGGTCGAGAGCAGTACTTC. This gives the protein CASSMGREQYF.

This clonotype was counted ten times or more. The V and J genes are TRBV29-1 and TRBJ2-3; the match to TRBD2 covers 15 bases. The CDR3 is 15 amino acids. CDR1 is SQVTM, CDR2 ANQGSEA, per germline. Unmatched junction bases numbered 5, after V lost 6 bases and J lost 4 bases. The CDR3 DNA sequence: TGCAGCGTAAAAGGACTAGCGGGAGGGCCAGATACGCAGTATTTT. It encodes CSVKGLAGGPDTQYF.

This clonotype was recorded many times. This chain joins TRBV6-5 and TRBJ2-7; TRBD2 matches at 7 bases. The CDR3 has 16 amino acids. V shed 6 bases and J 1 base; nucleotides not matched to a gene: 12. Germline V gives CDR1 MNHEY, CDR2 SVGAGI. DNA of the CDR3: TGTGCCAGCAGCCGACACGCCGGGACTATTTCCTACGAGCAGTACTTC. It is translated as CASSRHAGTISYEQYF.

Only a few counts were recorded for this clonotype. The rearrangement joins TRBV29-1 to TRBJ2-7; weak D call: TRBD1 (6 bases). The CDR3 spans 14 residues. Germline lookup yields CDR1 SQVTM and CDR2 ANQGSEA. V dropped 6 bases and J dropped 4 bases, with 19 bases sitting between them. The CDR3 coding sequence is TGCAGCGTAGCCGGAGGACAGAATGATTACGAGCAGTACTTC. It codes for CSVAGGQNDYEQYF.

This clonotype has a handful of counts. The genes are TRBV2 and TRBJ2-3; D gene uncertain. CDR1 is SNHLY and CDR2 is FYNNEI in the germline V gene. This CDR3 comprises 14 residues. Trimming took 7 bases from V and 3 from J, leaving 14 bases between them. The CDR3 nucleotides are TGTGCCAGCAAATCCAGCCTTGGGACAGATACGCAGTATTTT. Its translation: CASKSSLGTDTQYF.

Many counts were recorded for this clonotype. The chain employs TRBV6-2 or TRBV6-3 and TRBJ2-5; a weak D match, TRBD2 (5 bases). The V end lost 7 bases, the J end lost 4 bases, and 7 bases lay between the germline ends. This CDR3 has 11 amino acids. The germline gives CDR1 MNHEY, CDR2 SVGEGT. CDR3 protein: CASTLAETQYF. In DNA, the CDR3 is TGTGCCAGCACCCTAGCAGAGACCCAGTACTTC.

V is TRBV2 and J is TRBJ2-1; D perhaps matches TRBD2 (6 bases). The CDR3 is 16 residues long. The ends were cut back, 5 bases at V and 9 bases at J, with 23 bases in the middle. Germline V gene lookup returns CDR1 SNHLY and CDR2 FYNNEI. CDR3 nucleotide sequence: TGTGCCAGCAGTATACTAGCCGACAGAAGAAACATTGAGCAGTTCTTC. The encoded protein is CASSILADRRNIEQFF.

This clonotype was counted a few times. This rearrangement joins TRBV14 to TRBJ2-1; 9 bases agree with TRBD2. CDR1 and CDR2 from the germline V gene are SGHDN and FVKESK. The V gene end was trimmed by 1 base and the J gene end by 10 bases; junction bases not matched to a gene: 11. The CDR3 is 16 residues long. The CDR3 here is CASSQGRGLASGEQFF. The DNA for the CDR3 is TGTGCCAGCAGCCAAGGGAGGGGACTAGCCAGCGGGGAGCAGTTCTTC.

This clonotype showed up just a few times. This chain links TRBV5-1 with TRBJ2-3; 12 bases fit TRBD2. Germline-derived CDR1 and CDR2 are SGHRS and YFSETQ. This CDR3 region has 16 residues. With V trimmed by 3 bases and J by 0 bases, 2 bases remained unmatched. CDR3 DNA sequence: TGCGCCAGCAGCTCTAGCGGGAGGGCTAGCACAGATACGCAGTATTTT. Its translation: CASSSSGRASTDTQYF. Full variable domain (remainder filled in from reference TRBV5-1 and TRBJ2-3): KAGVTQTPRYLIKTRGQQVTLSCSPISGHRSVSWYQQTPGQGLQFLFEYFSETQRNKGNFPGRFSGRQFSNSRSEMNVSTLELGDSALYLCASSSSGRASTDTQYFGPGTRLTVL.

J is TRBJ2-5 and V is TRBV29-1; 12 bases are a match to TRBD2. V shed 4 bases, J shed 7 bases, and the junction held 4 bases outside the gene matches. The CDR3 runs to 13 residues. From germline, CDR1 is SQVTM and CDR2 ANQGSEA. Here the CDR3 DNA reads TGCAGCGTTGGGACTAGCGGGATTGGGACCCAGTACTTC. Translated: CSVGTSGIGTQYF.

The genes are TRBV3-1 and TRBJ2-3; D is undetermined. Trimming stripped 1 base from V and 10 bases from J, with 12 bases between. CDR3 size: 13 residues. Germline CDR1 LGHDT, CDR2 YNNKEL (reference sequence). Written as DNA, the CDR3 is TGTGCCAGCAGCCAAGGAGACCCCCTAGCGCAGTATTTT. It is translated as CASSQGDPLAQYF.

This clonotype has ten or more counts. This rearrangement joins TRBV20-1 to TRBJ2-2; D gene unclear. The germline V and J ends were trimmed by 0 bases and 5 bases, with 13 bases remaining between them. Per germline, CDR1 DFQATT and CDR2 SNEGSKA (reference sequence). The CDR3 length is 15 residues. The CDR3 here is CSARDARQATGELFF. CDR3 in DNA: TGCAGTGCTAGAGATGCGAGACAAGCGACCGGGGAGCTGTTTTTT.

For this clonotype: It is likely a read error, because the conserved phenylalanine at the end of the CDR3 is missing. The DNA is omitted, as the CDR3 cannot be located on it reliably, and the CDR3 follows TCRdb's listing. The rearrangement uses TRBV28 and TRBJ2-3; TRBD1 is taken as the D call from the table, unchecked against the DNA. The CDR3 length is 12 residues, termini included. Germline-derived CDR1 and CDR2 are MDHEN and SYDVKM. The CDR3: CASSLLSRVPVL.

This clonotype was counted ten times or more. The CDR3 loop is CASSLALSGGSYEQYF. Written as DNA, the CDR3 is TGTGCCAGCAGCTTAGCGCTTAGCGGGGGCTCCTACGAGCAGTACTTC. This chain uses TRBV7-2 with TRBJ2-7; 9 bases map to TRBD2. The CDR3 runs to 16 residues. Trimming removed 0 bases from V and 0 bases from J; junction bases left unmatched: 3. CDR1 and CDR2 from the germline V gene are SGHTA and FQGNSA.

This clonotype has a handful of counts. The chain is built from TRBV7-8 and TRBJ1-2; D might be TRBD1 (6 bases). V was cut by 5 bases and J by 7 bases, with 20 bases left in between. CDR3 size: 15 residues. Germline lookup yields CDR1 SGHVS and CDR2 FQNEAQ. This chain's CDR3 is CASSPGPGQGSGYTF. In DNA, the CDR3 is TGTGCCAGCAGCCCGGGACCGGGACAAGGCAGTGGCTACACCTTC.

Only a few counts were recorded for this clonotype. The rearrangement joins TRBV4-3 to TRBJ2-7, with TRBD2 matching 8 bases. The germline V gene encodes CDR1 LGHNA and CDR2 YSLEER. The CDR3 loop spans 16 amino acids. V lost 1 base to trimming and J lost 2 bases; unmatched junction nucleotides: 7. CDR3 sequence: CASSQVGGRPPYEQYF. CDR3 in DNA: TGCGCCAGCAGCCAAGTCGGCGGGAGGCCCCCCTACGAGCAGTACTTC.

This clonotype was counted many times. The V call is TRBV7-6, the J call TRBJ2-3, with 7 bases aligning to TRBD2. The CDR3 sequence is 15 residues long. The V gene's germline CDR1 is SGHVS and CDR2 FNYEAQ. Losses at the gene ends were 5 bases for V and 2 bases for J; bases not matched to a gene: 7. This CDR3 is CASSDRLAPTDTQYF. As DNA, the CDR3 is TGTGCCAGCAGCGACAGACTAGCCCCCACAGATACGCAGTATTTT. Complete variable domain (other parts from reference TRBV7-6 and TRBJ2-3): GAGVSQSPRYKVTKRGQDVALRCDPISGHVSLYWYRQALGQGPEFLTYFNYEAQQDKSGLPNDRFSAERPEGSISTLTIQRTEQRDSAMYRCASSDRLAPTDTQYFGPGTRLTVL.

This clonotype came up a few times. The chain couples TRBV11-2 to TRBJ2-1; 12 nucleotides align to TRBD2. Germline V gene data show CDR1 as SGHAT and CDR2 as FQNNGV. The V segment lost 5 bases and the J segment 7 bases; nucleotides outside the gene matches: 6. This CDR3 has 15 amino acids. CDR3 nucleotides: TGTGCCAGCAGCCCCGGGACTAGCGGGCTTAATGAGCAGTTCTTC. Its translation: CASSPGTSGLNEQFF.

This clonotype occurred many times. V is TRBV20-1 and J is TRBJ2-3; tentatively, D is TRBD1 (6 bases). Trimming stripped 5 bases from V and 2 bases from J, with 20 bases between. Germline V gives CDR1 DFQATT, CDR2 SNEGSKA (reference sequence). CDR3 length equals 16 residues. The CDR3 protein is CSAPDPRGPHTDTQYF. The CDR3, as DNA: TGCAGTGCTCCGGATCCCAGGGGCCCCCACACAGATACGCAGTATTTT.